The clone carrying this TCR beta chain was picked up a small number of times. The data originate from a study of T cells after yellow fever vaccination. This CDR3 contains 13 residues. CDR1 is SGHRS, CDR2 YFSETQ, per germline. Trimming took off 4 bases at V and 3 bases at J, with 10 bases between the two ends. TCRdb itself ran the 5' RACE reads through MiXCR, one entry per CDR3 protein. The sample carries around 340,000 distinct CDR3 sequences, about 8.7% recorded once. The source material was PBMCs, sampled on the day of the first yellow fever vaccination. The V gene is TRBV5-1, the J gene TRBJ1-1; no clear D. The TCR sequence derives from a man between 18 and 29 years old who received the YFV17D yellow fever vaccine. CDR3 DNA: TGCGCCAGCAGCGCTGGGTGGGACACTGAAGCTTTCTTT. This sequence encodes CASSAGWDTEAFF.